This is a list of T cell receptor beta chains from one sample in a study of regulatory T cells in long-lasting Graves disease. TCRdb used MiXCR to reprocess the multiplex PCR reads, holding one entry per CDR3 protein. The sample consists of some 450,000 distinct CDR3 sequences, about a sixth of them appearing once. The data were also submitted as part of a second study, on T cells in Graves' hyperthyroidism and ophthalmopathy.

The sequencing here drew on peripheral blood mononuclear cells (PBMCs), taken at new diagnosis, from a patient treated with antithyroid drugs. Receptor source: a woman in her twenties or thirties with Graves disease. Each CDR3 is given with its conserved first and last residue. The order of the fields is J gene, D gene, clone size, V gene, CDR3 DNA, CDR3 protein. A D gene is named only where the DNA matches it firmly. Clone size is not always given. Where it is, it says once, few, many or a class for expanded clones.

TRBJ2-5	TRBD2	few	TRBV19	TGTGCCAGTAGTAAGAGTCGCGGGAGTCTGGAGACCCAGTACTTC	CASSKSRGSLETQYF
TRBJ2-5	TRBD2	few	TRBV5-1	TGCGCCACGCGGGGGGAGGGTCTCCAAGAGACCCAGTACTTC	CATRGEGLQETQYF
TRBJ2-5	-	many	TRBV7-9	TGTGCCACATCTTTAGAGACCCAGTACTTC	CATSLETQYF
TRBJ1-2	-	few	TRBV6-4	TGTGCCAGCAGTTACGGGGGGGCTAATGGCTACACCTTC	CASSYGGANGYTF
TRBJ2-1	-	few	TRBV19	TGTGCCAGTTCCAGGGGGAGGCCCTCCTACAATGAGCAGTTCTTC	CASSRGRPSYNEQFF
TRBJ2-3	-	many	TRBV5-6	TGTGCCAGCAGCTTAAAAAGGGGTACGCAGTATTTT	CASSLKRGTQYF
TRBJ2-7	TRBD2	many	TRBV6-1	TGTGCCAGCTCGGGACTAGCGGGAAACGAGCAGTACTTC	CASSGLAGNEQYF
TRBJ1-5	-	few	TRBV19	TGTGCCAGTAGTAAGGGAAATCAGCCCCAGCATTTT	CASSKGNQPQHF
TRBJ2-3	TRBD2	-	TRBV4-2	TGTGCCAGCAGCCAAAAACTAGCGGGAGGGCCGGCAGATACGCAGTATTTT	CASSQKLAGGPADTQYF
TRBJ2-5	TRBD2	many	TRBV6-2/TRBV6-3	TGTGCCAGCGGGACTAGCGGGAGTCCCGAGACCCAGTACTTC	CASGTSGSPETQYF
TRBJ1-5	-	many	TRBV28	TGTGCCAGCAGTTTCCCGGGTGGCAATCAGCCCCAGCATTTT	CASSFPGGNQPQHF
TRBJ1-1	TRBD1	few	TRBV5-6	TGTGCCAGCAGCACACTGACAGGGTTCACTGAAGCTTTCTTT	CASSTLTGFTEAFF
TRBJ2-7	-	many	TRBV18	TGTGCCAGCTCACCACCTTCGGGGAGAAATAGCGGAGCAAGCTCCTACGAGCAGTACTTC	CASSPPSGRNSGASSYEQYF
TRBJ2-3	-	few	TRBV7-2	TGTGCCAGCAGCTTAAGTCCGCGACAAAAGACAGAAACGACAGATACGCAGTATTTT	CASSLSPRQKTETTDTQYF
TRBJ2-1	TRBD2	many	TRBV28	TGTGCCAGCAGCCTTACCCGGACTAGCGGGAATGAGCAGTTCTTC	CASSLTRTSGNEQFF
TRBJ1-1	TRBD1	many	TRBV29-1	TGCAGCGTTGAAAGGGGGCAGGACACTGAAGCTTTCTTT	CSVERGQDTEAFF
TRBJ1-4	TRBD1	few	TRBV7-9	TGTGCCAGCAGCCCCCCGGGACAGGGGCACAAAGAGAGGAATGAAAAACTGTTTTTT	CASSPPGQGHKERNEKLFF
TRBJ2-1	TRBD2	-	TRBV20-1	TGCAGTGCTAGAGTTGGACTAGCGGTAAACTTTTACAATGAGCAGTTCTTC	CSARVGLAVNFYNEQFF
TRBJ1-1	-	many	TRBV27	TGTGCCAGCAGTTTTGCGGGAAGGACTGAAGCTTTCTTT	CASSFAGRTEAFF
TRBJ2-1	-	many	TRBV20-1	TGCAGTGCTAGACCCATCAACCTCTCGAGCTCCTACAATGAGCAGTTCTTC	CSARPINLSSSYNEQFF
TRBJ2-3	-	many	TRBV3-1	TGTGCCAGCAGCCAAGATGTGGGGCGGGGTAGCACAGATACGCAGTATTTT	CASSQDVGRGSTDTQYF
TRBJ1-5	TRBD1	many	TRBV2	TGTGCCAGCGGGAGGACAGGGGGTAGCTATAGCAATCAGCCCCAGCATTTT	CASGRTGGSYSNQPQHF
TRBJ2-3	TRBD2	few	TRBV12-3/TRBV12-4	TGTGCCAGCAGCCCAGGGACTAGCGGGAGCTCATTACTCACAGATACGCAGTATTTT	CASSPGTSGSSLLTDTQYF
TRBJ1-3	TRBD1	few	TRBV29-1	TGCAGCGCAACCGGGACAGGGCTTGGAAACACCATATATTTT	CSATGTGLGNTIYF
TRBJ2-1	-	many	TRBV13	TGTGCCAGCAAGGTGGGCCAGACCTACAATGAGCAGTTCTTC	CASKVGQTYNEQFF
TRBJ2-2	TRBD2	-	TRBV19	TGTGCCAGTAAAAGACTAGCGGGAGTTAATGGGGAGCTGTTTTTT	CASKRLAGVNGELFF
TRBJ1-1	TRBD1	-	TRBV7-9	TGTGCCAGCACCCCCCACCAGTTGACAGGGTTGGGCACTGAAGCTTTCTTT	CASTPHQLTGLGTEAFF
TRBJ2-5	-	-	TRBV12-3/TRBV12-4	TGTGCCAGCAGCGTAGGTAGAACGACGGGGGCCCAGTACTTC	CASSVGRTTGAQYF
TRBJ2-1	TRBD2	-	TRBV7-9	TGTGCCAGCAGCTTAGACCCCCGAGCGGGAGGAATCGACAATGAGCAGTTCTTC	CASSLDPRAGGIDNEQFF
TRBJ2-7	TRBD2	many	TRBV7-2	TGTGCCAGCAGCTTACAGCGGGAGGGCCGGGGGCAGTACTTC	CASSLQREGRGQYF
TRBJ1-1	-	many	TRBV30	TGTGCCTGGATCAACTTAACCCCTGAAGCTTTCTTT	CAWINLTPEAFF
TRBJ1-1	-	many	TRBV20-1	TGCAGGGCGAGGAATTGGGGGACTGAAGCTTTCTTT	CRARNWGTEAFF
TRBJ2-7	TRBD2	many	TRBV14	TGTGCCAGCAGCGCGGGGACTAGCGGTGCCTACGAGCAGTACTTC	CASSAGTSGAYEQYF
TRBJ2-1	-	-	TRBV6-1	TGTGCCAGCAGGGAACGGCCCCTAGAAATGTACAATGAGCAGTTCTTC	CASRERPLEMYNEQFF
TRBJ2-7	-	few	TRBV3-1	TGTGCCAGCAGCCCTAACGGGGTCTACGAGCAGTACTTC	CASSPNGVYEQYF
TRBJ2-3	-	many	TRBV6-1	TGTGCCAGCAGTGTGGGTAGGGCCACAGATACGCAGTATTTT	CASSVGRATDTQYF
TRBJ2-3	-	few	TRBV19	TGTGCCAGTAGTTCCGACCTTCAGACTCCCTATACGCAGTATTTT	CASSSDLQTPYTQYF
TRBJ2-1	TRBD2	many	TRBV6-2/TRBV6-3	TGTGCCAGCAGACTAGCGGGAGTTTTGGAGCAGTTCTTC	CASRLAGVLEQFF
TRBJ1-6	-	-	TRBV9	TGTGCCAGCAGCCACCCCGAGGGTCTGCCCAGAGATAATTCACCCCTCCACTTT	CASSHPEGLPRDNSPLHF
TRBJ2-3	-	-	TRBV9	TGTGCCAGCAGCGTCGATGAGACAGATACGCAGTATTTT	CASSVDETDTQYF
TRBJ2-5	-	many	TRBV28	TGTGCCAGCAGGATGGAGACCCAGTACTTC	CASRMETQYF
TRBJ2-1	-	many	TRBV6-1	TGTGCCAGCGGGGGACCCCCAGAATACAATGAGCAGTTCTTC	CASGGPPEYNEQFF
TRBJ1-5	-	many	TRBV5-1	TGCGCCAGCAGCCACGGGGGGTCGGGAAGCAATCAGCCCCAGCATTTT	CASSHGGSGSNQPQHF
TRBJ2-3	-	-	TRBV20-1	TGCAGTGCTAATAGCGATTCCCCAGATACGCAGTATTTT	CSANSDSPDTQYF
TRBJ2-7	-	many	TRBV7-8	TGTGCCAGCAGCTTAGGGGGACGGTATGACTACGAGCAGTACTTC	CASSLGGRYDYEQYF
TRBJ2-2	-	-	TRBV6-1	TGTGCCAGCAGTGGACGCCCCGGGGAGCTGTTTTTT	CASSGRPGELFF
TRBJ2-1	TRBD2	many	TRBV27	TGTGCCAGCAGTTTAAGCGGGACCCCTTTCAATGAGCAGTTCTTC	CASSLSGTPFNEQFF
TRBJ2-1	TRBD2	many	TRBV9	TGTGCCAGCAGCGCACTCGGACTAGCGGGCAATGAGCAGTTCTTC	CASSALGLAGNEQFF
TRBJ2-3	TRBD1	many	TRBV28	TGTGCCAGCAGTGGGACAGGGGTTGATACGCAGTATTTT	CASSGTGVDTQYF
TRBJ2-1	-	-	TRBV5-1	TGCGCCAGCAGCTTGGTCGACAGTACCAATGAGCAGTTCTTC	CASSLVDSTNEQFF
TRBJ2-2	TRBD2	-	TRBV7-9	TGTGCCAGCATACCGGGACTACCGAACACCGGGGAGCTGTTTTTT	CASIPGLPNTGELFF
TRBJ2-7	TRBD1	many	TRBV12-3/TRBV12-4	TGTGCCAGCAGTCCCGGGACAGATGGGGAGCAGTACTTC	CASSPGTDGEQYF